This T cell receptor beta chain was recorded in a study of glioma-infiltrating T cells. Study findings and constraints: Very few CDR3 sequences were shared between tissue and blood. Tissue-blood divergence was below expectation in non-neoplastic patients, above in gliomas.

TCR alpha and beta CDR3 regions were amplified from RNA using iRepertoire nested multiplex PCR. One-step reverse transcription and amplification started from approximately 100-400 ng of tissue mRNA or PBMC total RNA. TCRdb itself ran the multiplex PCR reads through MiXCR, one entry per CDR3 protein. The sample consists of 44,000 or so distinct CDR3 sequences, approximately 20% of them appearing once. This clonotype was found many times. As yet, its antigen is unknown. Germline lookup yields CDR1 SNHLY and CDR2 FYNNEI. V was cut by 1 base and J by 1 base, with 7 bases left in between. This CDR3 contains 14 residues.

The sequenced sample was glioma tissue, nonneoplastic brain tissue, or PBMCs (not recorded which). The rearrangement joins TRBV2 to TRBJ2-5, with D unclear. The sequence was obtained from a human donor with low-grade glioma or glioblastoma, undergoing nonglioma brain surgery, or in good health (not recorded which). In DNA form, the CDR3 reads TGTGCCAGCAGTGAAGGATGGGCCCAAGAGACCCAGTACTTC. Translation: CASSEGWAQETQYF.